This T cell receptor beta chain was sequenced during a study of T cell changes during pregnancy in multiple sclerosis. Only in-frame clones appear in the TCRdb table, and some are missing; sequencing was by immunoSEQ multiplex PCR. The sample records more than 55,000 clones, approximately 94% being singletons. This clone was seen once. Germline lookup yields CDR1 SGHDT and CDR2 YYEEEE. V gave up 5 bases and J gave up 3 bases; unmatched junction bases: 7. The CDR3 is 15 residues long. This chain uses TRBV5-6 with TRBJ2-7; 11 nucleotides match TRBD1. The sequence came from a female donor with multiple sclerosis, enrolled in a pregnancy study. The source was CD8+ T cells from peripheral blood mononuclear cells, collected in the third trimester of pregnancy. As DNA, the CDR3 is TGTGCCAGCAGGGTGGGACAGGGGGGAATCTACGAGCAGTACTTC. This gives the protein CASRVGQGGIYEQYF.